A single sample is the source of the 14 T cell receptor beta chains below, sequenced in a study of post-analysis software for immune sequencing data. cDNA libraries for TCR beta contained unique molecular identifiers. From the PCR reads, TCRdb called clonotypes with MiXCR, one entry per CDR3 protein. The sample lists around 160,000 distinct CDR3 sequences, 35% to 40% occurring once. The specimen comprised blood, sampled after autologous hematopoietic stem cell transplantation. The receptors stem from a girl aged 10 to 17 with multiple sclerosis.

This chain links TRBV6-1 with TRBJ2-7; 16 bases are a match to TRBD2. V trimming: 2 bases; J trimming: 2 bases; junction bases outside the gene matches: 9. Germline V CDR1 and CDR2: MNHNS, SASEGT. CDR3 length: 19 amino acids. The CDR3 protein is CASSESPWGTSGRAYEQYF. Written as DNA, the CDR3 is TGTGCCAGCAGTGAAAGCCCCTGGGGGACTAGCGGGAGGGCCTACGAGCAGTACTTC.

This clonotype was observed a few times. Written as DNA, the CDR3 is TGCGCCAGCAGCGCCTCGATAGGGCTTAACTATGGCTACACCTTC. Residues: CASSASIGLNYGYTF. The rearrangement links TRBV4-3 to TRBJ1-2; D uncertain. Per the germline V gene, CDR1 is LGHNA and CDR2 is YSLEER. The CDR3 spans 15 residues. V gave up 5 bases and J gave up 1 base, with 14 bases separating them.

This clonotype was counted only a few times. The rearrangement uses TRBV20-1 and TRBJ2-7; no firm D call. Trimming took off 5 bases at V and 2 bases at J, with 16 bases between the two ends. CDR1 DFQATT and CDR2 SNEGSKA come from the germline V gene (reference sequence). CDR3 length: 14 residues. The CDR3 DNA reads as TGCAGTGCTCACAGTGTTCTCTCCACCTACGAGCAGTACTTC. This codes for CSAHSVLSTYEQYF.

This rearrangement joins TRBV5-1 to TRBJ2-7; D tentatively fits TRBD1 or TRBD2 (5 bases each). Trimming stripped 0 bases from V and 4 bases from J, with 14 bases between. Germline CDR1 SGHRS, CDR2 YFSETQ. The CDR3 sequence is 15 residues long. CDR3 in amino acids: CASSLGPGTEYEQYF. The CDR3 region has the DNA TGCGCCAGCAGCTTGGGACCCGGGACGGAATACGAGCAGTACTTC. Drawing the rest from reference TRBV5-1 and TRBJ2-7, the complete variable domain is KAGVTQTPRYLIKTRGQQVTLSCSPISGHRSVSWYQQTPGQGLQFLFEYFSETQRNKGNFPGRFSGRQFSNSRSEMNVSTLELGDSALYLCASSLGPGTEYEQYFGPGTRLTVT.

The V and J genes are TRBV7-8 and TRBJ2-7; 7 bases agree with TRBD1. The germline V gene has CDR1 SGHVS and CDR2 FQNEAQ. The CDR3 loop spans 14 amino acids. Trimming took 3 bases from V and 5 from J; bases not matched to a gene: 7. CDR3 DNA sequence: TGTGCCAGCAGCTTTTCCGGGACAGAGAACGAGCAGTACTTC. Its translation is CASSFSGTENEQYF.

This clonotype was counted only a few times. The chain carries TRBV12-3 or TRBV12-4 and TRBJ2-1; D possibly matches TRBD1 or TRBD2 (6 bases each). V was pared by 7 bases and J by 6 bases, with 19 bases between. There are 15 residues in the CDR3. DNA of the CDR3: TGTGCCAGCACCTCAGGGGACTGGTTTCGCAATGAGCAGTTCTTC. Encoded protein: CASTSGDWFRNEQFF.

This clonotype was recorded once. One end of the junction is discordant with germline, which a read error may explain. This chain connects TRBV20-1 to TRBJ1-2, with a weak D call TRBD1 (5 bases). The CDR3 is made up of 14 amino acids. Germline-derived CDR1 and CDR2 are DFQATT and SNEGSKA (reference sequence). CDR3 protein: CSAGDSSANYGYTF. The CDR3 nucleotides read TGCAGTGCTGGAGACAGCTCAGCTAACTATGGCTACACCTTC.

This clonotype was seen a few times. The chain has TRBV20-1 and TRBJ2-1, with 7 bases fitting TRBD2. Trimming at V came to 3 bases and at J to 5 bases, leaving 1 base not matched to a gene. The germline V gene encodes CDR1 DFQATT and CDR2 SNEGSKA (reference sequence). This CDR3 has 12 residues. CDR3 coding DNA: TGCAGTGCTAGCGGGAGGAACAATGAGCAGTTCTTC. This codes for CSASGRNNEQFF.

For the CDR3, the DNA is TGTGCCACCAGTGTGGGGAGCGGGAGGGCCTACAATGAGCAGTTCTTC. It is translated as CATSVGSGRAYNEQFF. The chain couples TRBV24-1 to TRBJ2-1; TRBD2 agrees at 10 bases. This CDR3 contains 16 residues. J gave up 2 bases and V 5 bases, and 5 bases lay outside the gene matches. Germline loops: CDR1 KGHDR, CDR2 SFDVKD.

This clonotype was detected many times. With a much larger clone just one base away, this may be a read error. This chain connects TRBV10-2 to TRBJ2-5; 8 nucleotides agree with TRBD1. The J segment lost 5 bases and the V segment lost 6 bases, leaving 5 bases of the junction unmatched. CDR1 is WSHSY, CDR2 SAAADI, per germline. This CDR3 comprises 13 residues. The CDR3 loop reads CASRDRARETQYF. The CDR3 DNA is TGCGCCAGCAGGGACAGGGCGAGGGAGACCCAGTACTTC.

The gene calls are TRBV13 and TRBJ2-1; D possibly corresponds to TRBD2 (5 bases). The CDR3 extends over 13 amino acids. In germline, CDR1 is PRHDT, CDR2 FYEKMQ (reference sequence). Between the trimmed V and J ends, which lost 2 bases and 5 bases, there was a span of 7 bases. The CDR3 DNA follows: TGTGCCAGCAGCTTATCAGCGGACAATGAGCAGTTCTTC. This translates into CASSLSADNEQFF.

This clonotype showed up just a few times. This chain links TRBV7-6 with TRBJ2-5; no reliable D call. Germline lookup yields CDR1 SGHVS and CDR2 FNYEAQ. V lost 2 bases and J 1 base, leaving 8 bases between the germline ends. The CDR3 totals 14 residues. CDR3 sequence (DNA): TGTGCCAGCAGCTTATTGCGGTTCCAAGAGACCCAGTACTTC. The encoded protein is CASSLLRFQETQYF. Using reference TRBV7-6 and TRBJ2-5 for the parts outside the CDR3, the full variable domain is GAGVSQSPRYKVTKRGQDVALRCDPISGHVSLYWYRQALGQGPEFLTYFNYEAQQDKSGLPNDRFSAERPEGSISTLTIQRTEQRDSAMYRCASSLLRFQETQYFGPGTRLLVL.

This chain links TRBV5-8 with TRBJ1-5, with TRBD1 matching 7 bases. There are 16 residues in the CDR3. CDR1 is SGHTS and CDR2 is YDEGEE in the germline V gene. The trim removed 3 bases at V and 4 bases at J, leaving 10 bases unmatched. Here the CDR3 reads CASSSTGATANQPQHF. The CDR3 bases are TGTGCCAGCAGCTCTACAGGGGCCACAGCTAATCAGCCCCAGCATTTT. The full variable domain, in which reference TRBV5-8 and TRBJ1-5 provide the parts outside the CDR3, is EAGVTQSPTHLIKTRGQQATLRCSPISGHTSVYWYQQALGLGLQFLLWYDEGEERNRGNFPPRFSGRQFPNYSSELNVNALELEDSALYLCASSSTGATANQPQHFGDGTRLSIL.

V usage is TRBV5-1 and J usage is TRBJ2-1; 12 bases are shared with TRBD1. The CDR3 consists of 16 residues. Germline V gene data show CDR1 as SGHRS and CDR2 as YFSETQ. J lost 6 bases, V lost 3 bases, and 7 bases had no gene match. CDR3 in amino acids: CASSSTPGQGANEQFF. Written as DNA, the CDR3 is TGCGCCAGCAGCTCTACTCCGGGACAGGGGGCCAATGAGCAGTTCTTC.